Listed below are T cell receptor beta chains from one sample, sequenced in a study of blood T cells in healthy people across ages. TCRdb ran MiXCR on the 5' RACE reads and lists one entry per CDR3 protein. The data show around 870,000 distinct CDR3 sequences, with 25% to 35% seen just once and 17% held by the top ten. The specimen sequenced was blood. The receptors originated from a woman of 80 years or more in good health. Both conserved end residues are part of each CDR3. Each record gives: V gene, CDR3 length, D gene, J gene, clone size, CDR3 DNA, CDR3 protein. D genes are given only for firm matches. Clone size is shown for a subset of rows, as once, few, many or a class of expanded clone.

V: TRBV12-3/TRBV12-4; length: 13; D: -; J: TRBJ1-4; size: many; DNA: TGTGCCAGCGCGGAGACGAGTAATGAAAAACTGTTTTTT; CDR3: CASAETSNEKLFF
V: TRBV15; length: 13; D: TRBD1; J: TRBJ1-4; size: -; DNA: TGTGCCACCTGGACAGGGTCTAATGAAAAACTGTTTTTT; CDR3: CATWTGSNEKLFF
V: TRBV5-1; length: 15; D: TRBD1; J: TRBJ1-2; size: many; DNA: TGCGCCAGCAGCTTGGCCAAGGGGGCAGGGTATGGCTACACCTTC; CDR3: CASSLAKGAGYGYTF
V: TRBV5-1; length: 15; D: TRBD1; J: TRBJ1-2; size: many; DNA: TGCGCCAGCAGCCCTCGACAGGGAAGTGACTATGGCTACACCTTC; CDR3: CASSPRQGSDYGYTF
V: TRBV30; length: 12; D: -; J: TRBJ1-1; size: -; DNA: TGTGCCTGGTGCAGACTGAACACTGAAGCTTTCTTT; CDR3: CAWCRLNTEAFF
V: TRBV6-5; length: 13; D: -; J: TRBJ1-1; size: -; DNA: TGTGCCACAAGGGAGGGGGGGAGGACTGAAGCTTTCTTT; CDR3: CATREGGRTEAFF
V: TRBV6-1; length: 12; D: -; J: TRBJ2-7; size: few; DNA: TGTGCCAGCAGATTCGACTCCTACGAGCAGTACTTC; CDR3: CASRFDSYEQYF
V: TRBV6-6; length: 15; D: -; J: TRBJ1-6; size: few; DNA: TGTGCCAGCAGTCTCCCGGGCTCCGTAGGATCACCCCTCCACTTT; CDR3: CASSLPGSVGSPLHF
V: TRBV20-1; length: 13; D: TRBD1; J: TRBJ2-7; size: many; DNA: TGCAGGGGGGTGTCGACAGGGCCGGGGGAGCAGTACTTC; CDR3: CRGVSTGPGEQYF
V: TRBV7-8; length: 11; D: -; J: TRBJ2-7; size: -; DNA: TGTGCCAGCAGCCCAAGTTTCGAGCAGTACTTC; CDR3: CASSPSFEQYF
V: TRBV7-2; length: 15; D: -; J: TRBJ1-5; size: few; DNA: TGTGCCAGCAGCTTAGTTTTAGCAGTCAATCAGCCCCAGCATTTT; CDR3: CASSLVLAVNQPQHF
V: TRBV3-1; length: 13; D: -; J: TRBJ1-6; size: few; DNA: TGTGCCAGCAGCCGGCCAGGGAATTCACCCCTCCACTTT; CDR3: CASSRPGNSPLHF
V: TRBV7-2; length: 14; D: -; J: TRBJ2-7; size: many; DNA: TGTGCCAGCAGCTTAGCACAGAGTCTCTACGAGCAGTACTTC; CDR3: CASSLAQSLYEQYF
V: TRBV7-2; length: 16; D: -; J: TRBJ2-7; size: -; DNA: TGTGCCAGCACCCCCAAGAGGACACCAAATAATAACGAGCAGTACTTC; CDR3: CASTPKRTPNNNEQYF
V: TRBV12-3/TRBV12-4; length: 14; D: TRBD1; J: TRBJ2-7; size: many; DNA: TGTGCCAGCAGTTTGACAGGGGGTATCTACGAGCAGTACTTC; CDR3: CASSLTGGIYEQYF
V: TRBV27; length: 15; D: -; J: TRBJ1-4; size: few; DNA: TGTGCCAGCAGTTTATTTTCGGCAGTTAATGAAAAACTGTTTTTT; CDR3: CASSLFSAVNEKLFF
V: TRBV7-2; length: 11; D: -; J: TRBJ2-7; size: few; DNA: TGTGCCAGCAGCGGGGGAGGCGAGCAGTACTTC; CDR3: CASSGGGEQYF
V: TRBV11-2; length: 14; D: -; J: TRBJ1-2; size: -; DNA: TGTGCCAGCAGTCTACGGGCGGAAAAGTGGAGCTACACCTTC; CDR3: CASSLRAEKWSYTF
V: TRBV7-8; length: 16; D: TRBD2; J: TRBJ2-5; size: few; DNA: TGTGCCAGCAGCTTAGCTCCGGGGGGGGCAAGCGAGACCCAGTACTTC; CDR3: CASSLAPGGASETQYF
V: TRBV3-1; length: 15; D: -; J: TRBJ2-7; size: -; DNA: TGTGCCAGCAGCCCCGGGATCGGGGTTTCCTACGAGCAGTACTTC; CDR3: CASSPGIGVSYEQYF
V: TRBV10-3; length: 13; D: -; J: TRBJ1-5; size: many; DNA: TGTGCCATCAGGTACAGCCCTGATCAGCCCCAGCATTTT; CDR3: CAIRYSPDQPQHF
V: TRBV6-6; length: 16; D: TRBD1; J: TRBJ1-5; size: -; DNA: TGTGCCAGCAGTACCCACAGGGGCCTTAGCAATCAGCCCCAGCATTTT; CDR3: CASSTHRGLSNQPQHF
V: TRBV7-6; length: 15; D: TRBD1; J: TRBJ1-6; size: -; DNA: TGTGCCAGCAGCTTACTGGGACAGGGGAATTCACCCCTCCACTTT; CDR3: CASSLLGQGNSPLHF
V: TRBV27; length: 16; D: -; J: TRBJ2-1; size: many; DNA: TGTGCCAGCAGTTTAAATGCGGGCGTCACCTACAATGAGCAGTTCTTC; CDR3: CASSLNAGVTYNEQFF
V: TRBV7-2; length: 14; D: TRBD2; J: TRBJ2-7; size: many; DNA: TGTGCCAGCAGCTCTTATAGCGGGGGGAACGAGCAGTACTTC; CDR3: CASSSYSGGNEQYF
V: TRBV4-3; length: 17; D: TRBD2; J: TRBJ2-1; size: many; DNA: TGCGCCAGCAGCTACTCATACGGGACTAGCGGATACAATGAGCAGTTCTTC; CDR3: CASSYSYGTSGYNEQFF
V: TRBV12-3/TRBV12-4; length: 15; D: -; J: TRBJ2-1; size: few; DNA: TGTGCCAGCAGTGTAGCGGGACAGTTTTACAATGAGCAGTTCTTC; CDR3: CASSVAGQFYNEQFF
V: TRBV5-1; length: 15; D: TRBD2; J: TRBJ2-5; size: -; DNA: TGCGCCAGCAGATTGACTAGCGGGGGGGCGGGTGAGCAGTACTTC; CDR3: CASRLTSGGAGEQYF
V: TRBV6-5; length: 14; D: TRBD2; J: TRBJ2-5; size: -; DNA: TGTGCCAGCAGAAGCGGGGGGACTGAAGAGACCCAGTACTTC; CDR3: CASRSGGTEETQYF
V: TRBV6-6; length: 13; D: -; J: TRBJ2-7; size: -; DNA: TGTACCAGCAGTCCCTACGATAGAAATGAGCAGTACTTC; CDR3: CTSSPYDRNEQYF
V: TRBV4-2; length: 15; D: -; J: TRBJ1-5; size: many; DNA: TGTGCCAGCAGCCAAGGGACGGCGGGAAATCAGCCCCAGCATTTT; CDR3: CASSQGTAGNQPQHF
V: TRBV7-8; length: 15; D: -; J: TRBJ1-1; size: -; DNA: TGTGCCAGCAGCTCAGAAGGACGTATGAACACTGAAGCTTTCTTT; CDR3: CASSSEGRMNTEAFF
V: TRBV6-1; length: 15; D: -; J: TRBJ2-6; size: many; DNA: TGTGCCAGCAAAGGGGGGAGCTCTGGGGCCAACGTCCTGACTTTC; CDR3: CASKGGSSGANVLTF
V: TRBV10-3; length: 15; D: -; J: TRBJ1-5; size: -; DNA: TGTGCCATCAGTGAGGGAAGCAGTTCCAATCAGCCCCAGCATTTT; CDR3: CAISEGSSSNQPQHF
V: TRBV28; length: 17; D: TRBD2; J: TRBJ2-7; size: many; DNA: TGTGCCAGCAGTTACCGCTTGAGCGGGGGTTTCTCCTACGAGCAGTACTTC; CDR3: CASSYRLSGGFSYEQYF
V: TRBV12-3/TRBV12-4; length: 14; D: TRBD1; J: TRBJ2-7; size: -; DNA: TGTGCCAGCAGCTGGGACAGGATGGCCTACGAGCAGTACTTC; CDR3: CASSWDRMAYEQYF
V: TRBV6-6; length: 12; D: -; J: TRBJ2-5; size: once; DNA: TGTACCACCAGTTTTGGAGTCTACAAGCAGTACTTC; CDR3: CTTSFGVYKQYF
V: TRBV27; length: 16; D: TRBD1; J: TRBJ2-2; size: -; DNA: TGTGCCAGCAGTGTCAACAGGGGTGGGATGGCCGGGGAGCTGTTTTTT; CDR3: CASSVNRGGMAGELFF
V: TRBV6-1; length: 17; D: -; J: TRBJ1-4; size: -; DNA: TGTGCCAGCAGAAGACTCGGGGCACTAACAACTAATGAAAAACTGTTTTTT; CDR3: CASRRLGALTTNEKLFF
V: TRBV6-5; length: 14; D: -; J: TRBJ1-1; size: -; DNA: TGTGCCAGCAGTTACTCTTCCAGAAACACTGAAGCTTTCTTT; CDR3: CASSYSSRNTEAFF
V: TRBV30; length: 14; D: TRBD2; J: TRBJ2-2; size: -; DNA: TGTGCCTGGACCGGGACTAGCGGCGCCGGGGAGCTGTTTTTT; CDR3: CAWTGTSGAGELFF